This TCR beta chain stems from a study of OX40 agonist ivuxolimab in advanced cancers. Turning to the study itself: Mean age approximately 61 years, range roughly 20 to 85; just over 80% male. Study-level points and caveats: CD8+ T cells were the subset that, on average, had more expanded clones than CD4+. Part of the nonresponder group also had normalized T-cell clonal expansion that was low.

Repertoires were generated with immunoSEQ multiplex PCR, while TCRdb's copy carries only in-frame clones and drops some. The sample shows some 64,000 clones, about 83% of them seen only once. A word on this clone: The antigen is undetermined.

The V end was cut by 5 bases, the J end by 11 bases, with 15 bases between. The V gene's germline CDR1 is MNHNS and CDR2 SASEGT. This CDR3 comprises 12 residues. Specimen: CD4+ or CD8+ T cells sorted from blood, collected in a trial of the OX40 agonist ivuxolimab. The chain combines TRBV6-1 with TRBJ1-1, with D tentatively TRBD1 (5 bases). This receptor was taken from an adult with an advanced solid tumor such as melanoma, head and neck, liver or kidney cancer. CDR3 loop: CASSPRQTWAFF. The CDR3 nucleotides are TGTGCCAGCAGTCCAAGACAGACCTGGGCTTTCTTT.